The 27 T cell receptor beta chains reported below all come from one sample, sequenced in a study of glioma-infiltrating T cells after dendritic cell vaccination. Assay: immunoSEQ multiplex PCR; the TCRdb copy retains only in-frame clones and omits some. The top ten clones hold 5.4% of a sample with 98,000 or so clones, over 80% of them seen once. As to time point: after dendritic cell vaccination, including at tumor progression/relapse. Sequencing used blood, obtained after dendritic cell vaccination. Receptor source: a human donor with glioblastoma.

The sample holds one count of this clone. J is TRBJ1-6 and V is TRBV19; 8 nucleotides agree with TRBD1. V lost 6 bases to trimming and J lost 7 bases; unmatched junction nucleotides: 8. The CDR3 is 15 residues long. Germline CDR1 reads LNHDA; CDR2 reads SQIVND (reference sequence). CDR3 in amino acids: CASRQTTGANSPLHF. The CDR3 DNA reads as TGTGCCAGTAGGCAGACGACAGGGGCGAATTCACCCCTCCACTTT.

The rearrangement links TRBV6-1 to TRBJ1-1; no clear D gene. Germline V gene lookup returns CDR1 MNHNS and CDR2 SASEGT. The V end lost 5 bases, the J end lost 3 bases, and 10 bases lay between the germline ends. The CDR3 is 13 residues long. Here the CDR3 reads CASSSLRDTEAFF. Here the CDR3 DNA reads TGTGCCAGCAGTTCCTTGAGGGACACTGAAGCTTTCTTT.

The V gene is TRBV19, the J gene TRBJ2-3; D might be TRBD2 (6 bases). The germline V gene encodes CDR1 LNHDA and CDR2 SQIVND (reference sequence). V was cut by 1 base and J by 6 bases, with 23 bases left in between. The CDR3 runs to 18 residues. The CDR3 DNA follows: TGTGCCAGTAGTATAGGAGGAGGAGGGACGGGTAGTTTGGATACGCAGTATTTT. It is translated as CASSIGGGGTGSLDTQYF.

V is TRBV28 and J is TRBJ1-5, with 7 positions matching TRBD1. V was clipped by 7 bases and J by 8 bases; unmatched bases: 14. Germline CDR1 reads MDHEN; CDR2 reads SYDVKM. The CDR3 runs to 15 residues. CDR3 region: CASTSPTGSGEPQHF. The CDR3 DNA sequence: TGTGCCAGCACCTCCCCGACAGGGAGTGGGGAGCCCCAGCATTTT.

In this sample, this clone turned up a few times. V and J are TRBV19 and TRBJ1-5; 7 bases align to TRBD1. The CDR3 consists of 15 residues. V was clipped by 5 bases and J by 1 base; unmatched bases: 5. CDR1 LNHDA and CDR2 SQIVND come from the germline V gene (reference sequence). CDR3 protein: CASSWRDRSNQPQHF. The CDR3 DNA is TGTGCCAGTAGTTGGCGGGACAGAAGCAATCAGCCCCAGCATTTT.

The chain joins TRBV2 to TRBJ1-1; D remains ambiguous. Trimming pared 6 bases from V and 6 bases from J, leaving 11 bases between. Per the germline V gene, CDR1 is SNHLY and CDR2 is FYNNEI. The CDR3 has 12 residues. Written as DNA, the CDR3 is TGTGCCAGCAGGCTCTTCGGGGCTGAAGCTTTCTTT. Its translation is CASRLFGAEAFF. Using reference TRBV2 and TRBJ1-1 for the parts outside the CDR3, the full variable domain is EPEVTQTPSHQVTQMGQEVILRCVPISNHLYFYWYRQILGQKVEFLVSFYNNEISEKSEIFDDQFSVERPDGSNFTLKIRSTKLEDSAMYFCASRLFGAEAFFGQGTRLTVV.

CDR3 protein: CATSRDISHEQYF. CDR3 nucleotides: TGTGCCACCAGCAGAGATATTTCCCACGAGCAGTACTTC. The rearrangement uses TRBV15 and TRBJ2-7; D not resolved. This CDR3 spans 13 amino acids. V shed 0 bases and J shed 5 bases, with 8 bases lying between them. Germline loops: CDR1 LNHNV, CDR2 YYDKDF (reference sequence).

The chain recombines TRBV15 with TRBJ1-5; 10 bases match TRBD1. Trimming took 3 bases from V and 6 from J; bases not matched to a gene: 5. Germline V gene sequence: CDR1 LNHNV, CDR2 YYDKDF (reference sequence). The CDR3 sequence is 15 residues long. CDR3 nucleotides: TGTGCCACCAGCAGCGGACAGGGGGAAACTCAGCCCCAGCATTTT. Amino acids: CATSSGQGETQPQHF. Complete variable domain (other parts from reference TRBV15 and TRBJ1-5): DAMVIQNPRYQVTQFGKPVTLSCSQTLNHNVMYWYQQKSSQAPKLLFHYYDKDFNNEADTPDNFQSRRPNTSFCFLDIRSPGLGDTAMYLCATSSGQGETQPQHFGDGTRLSIL.

The chain combines TRBV28 with TRBJ2-1; TRBD2 might be the D (6 bases). Trimming took off 5 bases at V and 4 bases at J, with 18 bases between the two ends. The CDR3 loop spans 16 amino acids. Germline V CDR1 and CDR2: MDHEN, SYDVKM. The CDR3 region has the DNA TGTGCCAGCAGTCCCCCAGAGGAGGGCCGTTACAATGAGCAGTTCTTC. Its translation is CASSPPEEGRYNEQFF.

Only one count was recorded for this clone. This sequence joins TRBV7-2 and TRBJ2-3; 9 positions agree with TRBD2. Trimming cost V 1 base and J 7 bases; bases outside gene matches: 9. From germline, CDR1 is SGHTA and CDR2 FQGNSA. The CDR3 length is 16 residues. The CDR3 loop is CASSLERGGGAHTQYF. The CDR3 region has the DNA TGTGCCAGCAGCTTAGAACGGGGCGGGGGGGCACATACGCAGTATTTT.

This clone has only a few counts. The V gene is TRBV4-2, the J gene TRBJ2-4; weak D call: TRBD2 (6 bases). The germline V and J ends were trimmed by 0 bases and 9 bases, with 6 bases remaining between them. This CDR3 has 12 residues. CDR1 LGHNA and CDR2 YNFKEQ come from the germline V gene. CDR3 sequence reads: CASSQERGIQYF. CDR3 nucleotide sequence: TGTGCCAGCAGCCAAGAGCGGGGCATTCAGTACTTC.

The chain carries TRBV10-3 and TRBJ2-2; a weak D match, TRBD1 (5 bases). CDR1 is ENHRY, CDR2 SYGVKD, per germline. Trimming removed 6 bases from V and 5 bases from J, with 13 bases in between. The length of the CDR3 is 14 residues. CDR3 coding DNA: TGTGCCATCAGACAGACAGCCGTGACCGGGGAGCTGTTTTTT. It is translated as CAIRQTAVTGELFF.

The chain joins TRBV27 to TRBJ1-2; TRBD1 might be the D (5 bases). Germline lookup yields CDR1 MNHEY and CDR2 SMNVEV (reference sequence). This CDR3 spans 15 amino acids. V lost 2 bases to trimming and J lost 4 bases, with 14 bases between them. CDR3 sequence reads: CASSLRAGWGYGYTF. For the CDR3, the DNA is TGTGCCAGCAGTTTAAGGGCAGGGTGGGGCTATGGCTACACCTTC.

The chain is built from TRBV5-1 and TRBJ2-7; 10 bases line up with TRBD1. CDR1 and CDR2 from the germline V gene are SGHRS and YFSETQ. Unmatched junction bases numbered 6, after V lost 3 bases and J lost 6 bases. CDR3 size: 14 residues. The CDR3, as DNA: TGCGCCAGCAGCTGGGACAGGGGTAGGCTCGAGCAGTACTTC. This sequence encodes CASSWDRGRLEQYF.

This chain's CDR3 is CASSYRGLGTEAFF. The CDR3 nucleotides are TGTGCCAGCAGTTATAGGGGATTGGGAACTGAAGCTTTCTTT. The rearrangement uses TRBV6-5 and TRBJ1-1, with D perhaps TRBD1 (5 bases). Germline V gives CDR1 MNHEY, CDR2 SVGAGI. V lost 3 bases, J lost 5 bases, and 13 bases lay in between. CDR3 length: 14 residues.

The rearrangement uses TRBV18 and TRBJ2-1, with 8 bases fitting TRBD2. CDR3 size: 17 residues. Germline lookup yields CDR1 KGHSH and CDR2 LQKENI. Trimming at V came to 3 bases and at J to 1 base, leaving 8 bases not matched to a gene. In DNA form, the CDR3 reads TGTGCCAGCTCACCTCTCCGGACTAGCCCTTCCTACAATGAGCAGTTCTTC. It encodes CASSPLRTSPSYNEQFF.

In DNA, the CDR3 is TGTGCCAGCAGGTCACACAGGGGCCATAACACTGAAGCTTTCTTT. Amino acid sequence: CASRSHRGHNTEAFF. This chain uses TRBV6-5 with TRBJ1-1, with 7 positions matching TRBD1. This CDR3 spans 15 amino acids. Germline CDR1 and CDR2: MNHEY and SVGAGI. The ends lost 6 bases at V and 2 bases at J; junction bases unmatched: 9.

V gene TRBV4-1 combines with J gene TRBJ1-1, with TRBD1 identical over 10 bases. V was pared by 4 bases and J by 4 bases, with 12 bases of the junction left unmatched. Germline lookup yields CDR1 MGHRA and CDR2 YSYEKL. This CDR3 spans 17 amino acids. The CDR3 DNA sequence: TGCGCCAGCAGCCTCGGAGACAGGGGGCGACTTAGCACTGAAGCTTTCTTT. This encodes CASSLGDRGRLSTEAFF.

The V call is TRBV11-2, the J call TRBJ1-4; D is uncertain. The V end was cut by 3 bases, the J end by 4 bases, with 6 bases between. This CDR3 comprises 13 residues. The germline V gene encodes CDR1 SGHAT and CDR2 FQNNGV. CDR3 amino acids: CASSLRLNEKLFF. CDR3 in DNA: TGTGCCAGCAGCTTGAGACTTAATGAAAAACTGTTTTTT.

The CDR3 here is CASSVGDSTNQPQHF. The CDR3 DNA sequence: TGTGCCAGCAGTGTAGGGGATTCAACGAATCAGCCCCAGCATTTT. The chain joins TRBV2 to TRBJ1-5; possibly TRBD1 for D (5 bases). CDR1 is SNHLY, CDR2 FYNNEI, per germline. V was trimmed by 4 bases and J by 4 bases, leaving 14 bases between them. The CDR3 contains 15 residues.

The CDR3 nucleotides read TGTGCCAGCTCACAAGACAGGGGGGGATACGAGCAGTACTTC. This sequence encodes CASSQDRGGYEQYF. The rearrangement uses TRBV18 and TRBJ2-7; 9 bases map to TRBD1. The CDR3 has 14 residues. V was clipped by 4 bases and J by 4 bases; unmatched bases: 5. CDR1 and CDR2 from the germline V gene are KGHSH and LQKENI.

The V and J genes are TRBV6-1 and TRBJ1-2; 10 nucleotides line up with TRBD1. Germline V gene sequence: CDR1 MNHNS, CDR2 SASEGT. The CDR3 has 15 amino acids. V lost 6 bases, J lost 4 bases, and 8 bases stayed unmatched. CDR3 protein: CASSGTGEPAYGYTF. CDR3 bases: TGTGCCAGCAGCGGGACAGGGGAGCCGGCCTATGGCTACACCTTC.

CDR3 bases: TGTGCCAGCAGCCAAGGCAACGACGGGACTAGCGGGGGGAAGCAGTACTTC. Protein: CASSQGNDGTSGGKQYF. The V call is TRBV9, the J call TRBJ2-7; 15 nucleotides match TRBD2. Looked up from germline, CDR1 is SGDLS and CDR2 is YYNGEE. The CDR3 consists of 17 residues. Trimming took 4 bases from V and 8 from J; bases not matched to a gene: 13.

The chain links TRBV5-1 to TRBJ2-3; 14 bases line up with TRBD2. CDR3 length: 18 amino acids. Germline assignment: CDR1 SGHRS and CDR2 YFSETQ. V was clipped by 0 bases and J by 6 bases; unmatched bases: 9. CDR3 sequence: CASSLGLAGGPLRDTQYF. DNA of the CDR3: TGCGCCAGCAGCTTGGGACTAGCGGGAGGGCCCCTGAGGGATACGCAGTATTTT.

This sequence joins TRBV27 and TRBJ1-6; TRBD1 matches 8 bases. Germline V CDR1 and CDR2: MNHEY, SMNVEV (reference sequence). The CDR3 totals 16 residues. J gave up 4 bases and V 3 bases, and 5 bases lay outside the gene matches. The CDR3 nucleotides read TGTGCCAGCAGTTTCCTAGGACAGGGTTATAATTCACCCCTCCACTTT. Encoded protein: CASSFLGQGYNSPLHF.

The rearrangement links TRBV7-9 to TRBJ2-5, with 8 bases identical to TRBD2. V lost 4 bases to trimming and J lost 5 bases; unmatched junction nucleotides: 6. CDR1 and CDR2 (germline): SEHNR, FQNEAQ (reference sequence). CDR3 length: 14 residues. CDR3 amino acids: CASSSSGGGETQYF. CDR3 nucleotide sequence: TGTGCCAGCAGCTCCAGCGGGGGTGGGGAGACCCAGTACTTC.

This clone was seen once. The V call is TRBV5-1, the J call TRBJ1-1; D uncertain. Trimming left V 6 bases short and J 1 base short, with 13 bases between. CDR1 and CDR2 from the germline V gene are SGHRS and YFSETQ. The CDR3 length is 14 residues. CDR3 sequence: CASTQLNTNTEAFF. Here the CDR3 DNA reads TGCGCCAGCACCCAACTAAATACGAACACTGAAGCTTTCTTT.